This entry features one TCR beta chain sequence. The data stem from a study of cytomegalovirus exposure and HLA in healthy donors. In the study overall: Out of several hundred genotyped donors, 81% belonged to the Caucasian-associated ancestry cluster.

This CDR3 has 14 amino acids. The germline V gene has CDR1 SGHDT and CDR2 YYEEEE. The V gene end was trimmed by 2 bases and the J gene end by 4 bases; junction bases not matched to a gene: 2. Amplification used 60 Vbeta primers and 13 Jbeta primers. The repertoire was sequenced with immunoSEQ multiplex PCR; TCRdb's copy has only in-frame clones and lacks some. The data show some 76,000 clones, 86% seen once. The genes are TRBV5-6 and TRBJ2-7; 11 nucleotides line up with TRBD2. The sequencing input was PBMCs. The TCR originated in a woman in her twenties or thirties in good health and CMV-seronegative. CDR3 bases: TGTGCCAGCAGCTTTACTAGCGGGAGTTACGAGCAGTACTTC. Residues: CASSFTSGSYEQYF.